This T cell receptor (beta chain) was retrieved from a study of blood T cell repertoires in COVID-19. As for the study in general: The United States, Italy and Spain provided the acute and convalescent COVID-19 samples.

Method: immunoSEQ multiplex PCR; TCRdb's copy keeps in-frame clones and lacks some. The sample gives about 150,000 clones, over 70% of which show up once; 0.5% to 0.65% is in the top ten. The TCR sequence derives from a man in his 60s with acute or convalescent COVID-19. Sequencing input: peripheral blood.

The CDR3 is CASSSGTGNAGQETQYF. DNA for the CDR3: TGCGCCAGCAGCTCCGGGACAGGGAACGCGGGCCAAGAGACCCAGTACTTC. The chain couples TRBV5-1 to TRBJ2-5; 9 bases map to TRBD1. V lost 3 bases to trimming and J lost 1 base; unmatched junction nucleotides: 10. CDR3 length: 17 amino acids. Germline lookup yields CDR1 SGHRS and CDR2 YFSETQ.